This T cell receptor (delta chain) was recovered during a study of gamma-delta chains in newborns, infants, children. Study background: Polyclonal expansion of innate γδ T cells after birth follows microbial exposure.

TCRdb re-processed the reads via CATT. The table shows around 5,000 delta-chain clones, with 2.5% to 3% occurring only once. V lost 0 bases and J 0 bases, leaving 11 bases between the germline ends. The CDR3 totals 18 residues. The V gene's germline CDR1 is GEAIGNYY and CDR2 EKD. The specimen was blood. This receptor was taken from a child who was a newborn, infant or young child, either healthy, febrile or measles-vaccinated (not recorded which). The gene calls are TRDV2 and TRDJ3; D gene uncertain. The CDR3 loop is CACDTVMGFSWDTRQMFF. The CDR3 DNA reads TGTGCCTGTGACACCGTGATGGGCTTCTCCTGGGACACCCGACAGATGTTTTTC.